This is a list of T cell receptor beta chains from one sample in a study of T cells in Graves' hyperthyroidism and ophthalmopathy. Each CDR3 protein gets one entry after TCRdb re-called the multiplex PCR reads with MiXCR. The repertoire holds under 350,000 distinct CDR3 sequences, around 20% seen once, with around 48% in the top ten. The sample was blood. These receptors originate from a woman aged 50 to 60 with Graves' hyperthyroidism. The CDR3 runs from the conserved cysteine through the conserved F or W. Each record gives: J gene, D gene, V gene, clone size, CDR3 DNA, CDR3 protein. D genes are given only for firm matches. A row's size may be missing; if present it is once, few, many or a size class.

TRBJ2-2	TRBD1	TRBV2	.	TGTGCCAGCAGTGGGTGGACAGGGGAAAACACCGGGGAGCTGTTTTTT	CASSGWTGENTGELFF
TRBJ2-1	.	TRBV6-1	many	TGTGCCAGCAGGGACAATGAGCAGTTCTTC	CASRDNEQFF
TRBJ1-1	TRBD1	TRBV18	many	TGTGCCAGCTCACCAGGGGACAGGGGTACTGAAGCTTTCTTT	CASSPGDRGTEAFF
TRBJ1-2	.	TRBV10-2	many	TGCGCCAGCAGTGAGAACAGAAACTATGGCTACACCTTC	CASSENRNYGYTF
TRBJ2-7	TRBD1	TRBV7-8	.	TGTGCCAGCAGCTCACGGATTCGGGACAGAGTTAACTACGAGCAGTACTTC	CASSSRIRDRVNYEQYF
TRBJ2-1	TRBD2	TRBV6-1	few	TGTGCCAGCAGTGAAAGAACTAGCGGCCCGGGGGAGCAGTTCTTC	CASSERTSGPGEQFF
TRBJ2-1	TRBD2	TRBV19	few	TGTGCCAGTAGTATGGGACTAGCGGGAGGTCTTGAGCAGTTCTTC	CASSMGLAGGLEQFF
TRBJ1-5	TRBD1	TRBV20-1	many	TGCAGTGCTTTCGACAGGGGAGTTCAGCCCCAGCATTTT	CSAFDRGVQPQHF
TRBJ1-3	TRBD1	TRBV6-1	.	TGTGCCAGCAGTGAAAGGGGGCGAGCTGGAAACACCATATATTTT	CASSERGRAGNTIYF
TRBJ1-2	TRBD1	TRBV2	many	TGTGCCAGCAGCGAAGGCCTCAGGGGGGACTATGGCTACACCTTC	CASSEGLRGDYGYTF
TRBJ2-7	.	TRBV4-1	.	TGCGCCAGCAGCCAAGATGTCACTAGCCTCACCTACGAGCAGTACTTC	CASSQDVTSLTYEQYF
TRBJ2-5	.	TRBV5-1	.	TGCGCCAGCAGCTCTAATGGGGGTAGCACTCAAGAGACCCAGTACTTC	CASSSNGGSTQETQYF